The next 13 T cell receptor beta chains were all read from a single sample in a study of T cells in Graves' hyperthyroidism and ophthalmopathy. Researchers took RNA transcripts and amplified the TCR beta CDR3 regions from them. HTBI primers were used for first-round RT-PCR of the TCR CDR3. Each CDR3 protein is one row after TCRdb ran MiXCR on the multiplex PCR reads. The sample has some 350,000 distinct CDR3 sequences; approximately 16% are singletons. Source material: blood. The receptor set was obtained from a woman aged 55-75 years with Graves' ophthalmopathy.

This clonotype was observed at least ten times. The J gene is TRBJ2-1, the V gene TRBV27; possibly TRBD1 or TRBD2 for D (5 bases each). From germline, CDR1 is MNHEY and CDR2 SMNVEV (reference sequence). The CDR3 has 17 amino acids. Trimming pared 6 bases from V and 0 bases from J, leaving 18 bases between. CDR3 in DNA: TGTGCCAGCAGCAAGCCGGGGCAGACGAGCTCCTACAATGAGCAGTTCTTC. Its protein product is CASSKPGQTSSYNEQFF.

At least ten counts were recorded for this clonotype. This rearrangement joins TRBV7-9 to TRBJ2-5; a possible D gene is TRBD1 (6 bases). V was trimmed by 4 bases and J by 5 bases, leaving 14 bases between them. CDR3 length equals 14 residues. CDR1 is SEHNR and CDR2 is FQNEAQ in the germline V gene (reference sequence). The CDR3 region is CASSSPLRGETQYF. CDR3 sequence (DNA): TGTGCCAGCAGCTCCCCCTTGAGGGGGGAGACCCAGTACTTC.

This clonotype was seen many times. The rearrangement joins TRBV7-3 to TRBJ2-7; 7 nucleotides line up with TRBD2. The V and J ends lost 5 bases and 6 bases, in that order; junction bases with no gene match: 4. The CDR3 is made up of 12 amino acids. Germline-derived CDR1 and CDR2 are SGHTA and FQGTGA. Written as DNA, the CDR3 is TGTGCCAGCAGCCAGACTAGCTCCGAGCAGTACTTC. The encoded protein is CASSQTSSEQYF.

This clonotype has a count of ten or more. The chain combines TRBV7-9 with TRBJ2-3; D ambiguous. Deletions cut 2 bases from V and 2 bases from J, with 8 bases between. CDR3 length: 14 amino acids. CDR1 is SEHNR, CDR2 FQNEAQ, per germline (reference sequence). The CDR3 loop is CASSLWDPTDTQYF. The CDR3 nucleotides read TGTGCCAGCAGCTTATGGGATCCCACAGATACGCAGTATTTT.

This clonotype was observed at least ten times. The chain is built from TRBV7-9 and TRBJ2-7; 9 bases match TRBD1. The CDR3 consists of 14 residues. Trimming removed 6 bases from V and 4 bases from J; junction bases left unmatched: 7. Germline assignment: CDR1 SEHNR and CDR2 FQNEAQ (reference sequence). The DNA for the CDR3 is TGTGCCAGCAGACCGGGACAGGGAAAATACGAGCAGTACTTC. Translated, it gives CASRPGQGKYEQYF.

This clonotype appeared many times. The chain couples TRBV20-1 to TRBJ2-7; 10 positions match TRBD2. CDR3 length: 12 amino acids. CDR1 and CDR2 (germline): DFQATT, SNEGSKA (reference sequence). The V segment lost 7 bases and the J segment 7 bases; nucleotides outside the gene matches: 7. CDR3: CSVTSGAREQYF. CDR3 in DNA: TGCAGTGTTACTAGCGGGGCCAGGGAGCAGTACTTC.

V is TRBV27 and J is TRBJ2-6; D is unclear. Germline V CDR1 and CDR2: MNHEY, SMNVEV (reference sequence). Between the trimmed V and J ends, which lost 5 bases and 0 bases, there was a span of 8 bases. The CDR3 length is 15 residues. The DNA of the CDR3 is TGTGCCAGCAGTCTCCTTAGCTCTGGGGCCAACGTCCTGACTTTC. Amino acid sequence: CASSLLSSGANVLTF. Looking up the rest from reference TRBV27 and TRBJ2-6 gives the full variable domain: EAQVTQNPRYLITVTGKKLTVTCSQNMNHEYMSWYRQDPGLGLRQIYYSMNVEVTDKGDVPEGYKVSRKEKRNFPLILESPSPNQTSLYFCASSLLSSGANVLTFGAGSRLTVL.

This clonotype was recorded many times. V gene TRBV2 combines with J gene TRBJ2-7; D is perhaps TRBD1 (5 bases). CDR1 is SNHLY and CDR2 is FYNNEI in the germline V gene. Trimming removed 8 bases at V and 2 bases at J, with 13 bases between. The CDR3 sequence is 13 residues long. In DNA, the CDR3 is TGTGCCAGCCAGAAACAGGCAGCCTACGAGCAGTACTTC. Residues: CASQKQAAYEQYF.

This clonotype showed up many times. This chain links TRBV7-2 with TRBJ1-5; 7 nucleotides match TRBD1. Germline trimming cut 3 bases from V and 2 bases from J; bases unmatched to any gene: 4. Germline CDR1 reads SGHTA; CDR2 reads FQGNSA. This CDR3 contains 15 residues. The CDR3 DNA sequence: TGTGCCAGCAGCTTCCGAGGGGGCGGCAATCAGCCCCAGCATTTT. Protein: CASSFRGGGNQPQHF.

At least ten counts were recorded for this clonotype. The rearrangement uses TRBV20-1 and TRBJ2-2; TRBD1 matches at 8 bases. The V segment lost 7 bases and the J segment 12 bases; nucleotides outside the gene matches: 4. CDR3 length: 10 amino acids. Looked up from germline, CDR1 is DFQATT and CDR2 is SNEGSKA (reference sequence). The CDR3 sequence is CSVYRGKLFF. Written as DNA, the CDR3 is TGCAGTGTTTACAGGGGGAAGCTGTTTTTT.

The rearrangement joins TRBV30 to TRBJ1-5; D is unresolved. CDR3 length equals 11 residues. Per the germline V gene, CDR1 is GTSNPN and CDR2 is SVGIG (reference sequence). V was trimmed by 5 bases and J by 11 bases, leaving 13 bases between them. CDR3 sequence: CAWGPGGAQHF. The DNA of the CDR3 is TGTGCCTGGGGGCCTGGAGGAGCCCAGCATTTT.

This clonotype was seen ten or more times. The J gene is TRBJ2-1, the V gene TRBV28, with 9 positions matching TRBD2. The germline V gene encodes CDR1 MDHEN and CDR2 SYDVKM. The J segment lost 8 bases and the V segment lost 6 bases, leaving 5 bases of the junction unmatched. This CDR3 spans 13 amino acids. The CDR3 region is CASSRGGGHEQFF. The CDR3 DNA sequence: TGTGCCAGCAGCCGCGGGGGGGGCCATGAGCAGTTCTTC.

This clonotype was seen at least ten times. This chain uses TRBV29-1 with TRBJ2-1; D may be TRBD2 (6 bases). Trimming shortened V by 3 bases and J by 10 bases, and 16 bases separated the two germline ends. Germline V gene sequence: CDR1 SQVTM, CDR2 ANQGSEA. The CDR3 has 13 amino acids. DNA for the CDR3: TGCAGCGTTGAGGATAGCGGACTTTGGGAGCAGTTCTTC. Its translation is CSVEDSGLWEQFF.